Described below is a single TCR beta chain sequence and its context. Its cognate antigen is unknown. This record belongs to a study of early T cells in non-severe SARS-CoV-2 infection. Study-wide background: Sequencing of bulk RNA from unsorted whole blood was done, without chain pairing. Study-level results: The matching step, a VDJdb search, favored anti-spike CD8 responses and missed private and CD4 specificities.

The germline V gene has CDR1 GTSNPN and CDR2 SVGIG (reference sequence). Trimming shortened V by 1 base and J by 6 bases, and 13 bases separated the two germline ends. The CDR3 length is 13 residues. Individually, cDNA molecules had unique molecular identifiers attached to them. TCRdb analysed the 5' RACE reads with MiXCR anew, one entry per CDR3 protein. The sample records 66,000 or so distinct CDR3 sequences, 11% being singletons. Sequenced sample: whole blood. The chain uses TRBV30 and TRBJ2-7, with TRBD1 as a possible D gene (5 bases). The TCR originated in an adult who was a healthcare worker with PCR-confirmed SARS-CoV-2 infection or an uninfected control (not recorded which). DNA for the CDR3: TGTGCCTGGAGTGACAGAGCTAGGGGCGAGCAGTACTTC. The encoded protein is CAWSDRARGEQYF.